These 17 T cell receptor beta chains were all obtained from the same sample, sequenced in a study of T-cell reconstitution after alpha-beta-depleted transplantation in children. Using unique molecular identifiers, the investigators prepared the TCRbeta library. TCRdb re-derived calls from the PCR reads in MiXCR, one entry per CDR3 protein. Of about 980,000 distinct CDR3 sequences in the sample, about 29% are singletons; the top ten hold roughly 31%. Material: PBMCs, mostly from graft donor cells, obtained 360 days after TCRalphabeta/CD19-depleted stem cell transplant. Receptors were obtained from a boy less than two years old who had a stem cell transplant for SCID, so the T cells may come from the graft donor.

The CDR3 region has the DNA TGTGCCAGCAGTGAAAACCCTGCAGGAGAGCAGGAGACCCAGTACTTC. Translating it yields CASSENPAGEQETQYF. The chain has TRBV6-1 and TRBJ2-5; no definite D call. The CDR3 is 16 residues long. The V gene lost 2 bases and the J gene lost 5 bases, with 18 bases spanning the gap. Germline V CDR1 and CDR2: MNHNS, SASEGT.

The genes are TRBV10-2 and TRBJ2-7; 8 bases match TRBD1. The CDR3 has 12 amino acids. Losses at the gene ends were 10 bases for V and 5 bases for J; bases not matched to a gene: 7. Germline CDR1 and CDR2: WSHSY and SAAADI. CDR3 protein: CANGRGLDEQYF. The CDR3 nucleotides are TGCGCCAACGGCAGGGGGCTCGACGAGCAGTACTTC.

The CDR3 nucleotides are TGCGCCAGCAGCCAAACGGGACTAGCGGGGGTGCCCCCCTACAATGAGCAGTTCTTC. Translated: CASSQTGLAGVPPYNEQFF. The chain carries TRBV4-1 and TRBJ2-1; 14 bases align to TRBD2. CDR3 length: 19 residues. Per the germline V gene, CDR1 is MGHRA and CDR2 is YSYEKL. V was pared by 2 bases and J by 2 bases, with 8 bases of the junction left unmatched.

This clonotype has just a few counts. This chain links TRBV12-3 or TRBV12-4 with TRBJ2-7; 7 bases fit TRBD1. The CDR3 spans 15 residues. Trimming at V came to 1 base and at J to 5 bases, leaving 8 bases not matched to a gene. CDR3 amino acids: CASSLGDSRDDEQYF. Written as DNA, the CDR3 is TGTGCCAGCAGTTTAGGGGACAGCAGGGACGACGAGCAGTACTTC.

The chain uses TRBV7-3 and TRBJ2-1, with a weak D call TRBD1 (5 bases). V was clipped by 5 bases and J by 5 bases, with 19 bases between them. Per germline, CDR1 SGHTA and CDR2 FQGTGA. CDR3 size: 16 residues. CDR3 in amino acids: CASSPKSALGDNEQFF. DNA of the CDR3: TGTGCCAGCAGCCCAAAGTCGGCCTTAGGGGACAATGAGCAGTTCTTC.

A few counts support this clonotype. This chain uses TRBV11-2 with TRBJ2-7; D gene ambiguous. V was shortened by 3 bases and J by 6 bases, with 9 bases between the two germline ends. This CDR3 spans 12 amino acids. From germline, CDR1 is SGHAT and CDR2 FQNNGV. The CDR3 is CASSLQNLEQYF. The CDR3 region has the DNA TGTGCCAGCAGCTTGCAGAACCTCGAGCAGTACTTC.

This clonotype appeared once. The chain is built from TRBV5-1 and TRBJ2-7; the D is unclear. The V and J ends lost 0 bases and 4 bases respectively, with 11 bases between them. Germline lookup yields CDR1 SGHRS and CDR2 YFSETQ. The CDR3 runs to 14 residues. Here the CDR3 DNA reads TGCGCCAGCAGCTTGGGACTTGTTGGGTACGAGCAGTACTTC. This translates into CASSLGLVGYEQYF.

This clonotype has only a few counts. The chain links TRBV20-1 to TRBJ1-1; D not certain. This CDR3 spans 10 amino acids. The V gene lost 6 bases and the J gene lost 4 bases, with 6 bases spanning the gap. Germline V lookup: CDR1 DFQATT, CDR2 SNEGSKA (reference sequence). For the CDR3, the DNA is TGCAGTGCCCTAGGCACTGAAGCTTTCTTT. As protein: CSALGTEAFF.

This clonotype occurred a few times. CDR3 residues: CASSLRGARVRPSYEQYF. CDR3 DNA: TGTGCCAGCAGCTTGCGAGGGGCCAGGGTTCGTCCCTCCTACGAGCAGTACTTC. This chain joins TRBV5-6 and TRBJ2-7; D possibly matches TRBD1 or TRBD2 (5 bases each). V shed 1 base and J shed 0 bases, with 20 bases lying between them. The CDR3 extends over 18 amino acids. CDR1 and CDR2 (germline): SGHDT, YYEEEE.

This clonotype turned up a few times. The chain is built from TRBV18 and TRBJ2-7, with 7 bases identical to TRBD1. CDR1 is KGHSH and CDR2 is LQKENI in the germline V gene. With 2 bases clipped from V and 1 base from J, the junction kept 8 bases outside the gene matches. This CDR3 comprises 16 residues. The CDR3 nucleotides read TGTGCCAGCTCACCATCCCAGACAGGGAATTCCTACGAGCAGTACTTC. Translating gives CASSPSQTGNSYEQYF.

The gene calls are TRBV4-1 and TRBJ2-1; TRBD1 is a possible D gene (5 bases). Trimming pared 1 base from V and 8 bases from J, leaving 21 bases between. CDR1 and CDR2 (germline): MGHRA, YSYEKL. This CDR3 has 17 amino acids. The CDR3 loop is CASSQGANRYAYDEQFF. Written as DNA, the CDR3 is TGCGCCAGCAGCCAAGGGGCGAACAGGTACGCGTACGATGAGCAGTTCTTC.

The chain joins TRBV25-1 to TRBJ1-4, with D tentatively TRBD1 (5 bases). Germline CDR1 and CDR2: MGHDK and SYGVNS. The CDR3 is 16 amino acids. The V end lost 5 bases, the J end lost 0 bases, and 13 bases lay between the germline ends. The CDR3 loop reads CASSRGERATNEKLFF. CDR3 DNA: TGTGCCAGCAGTAGAGGGGAGCGTGCAACTAATGAAAAACTGTTTTTT. Based on the CDR3 plus reference TRBV25-1 and TRBJ1-4, the full variable domain is EADIYQTPRYLVIGTGKKITLECSQTMGHDKMYWYQQDPGMELHLIHYSYGVNSTEKGDLSSESTVSRIRTEHFPLTLESARPSHTSQYLCASSRGERATNEKLFFGSGTQLSVL.

The chain has TRBV5-1 and TRBJ1-1; a possible D gene is TRBD1 (5 bases). V lost 0 bases to trimming and J lost 0 bases, with 12 bases between them. CDR1 is SGHRS, CDR2 YFSETQ, per germline. This CDR3 region has 16 residues. The chain's CDR3 is CASSLGGSWMNTEAFF. The CDR3 DNA is TGCGCCAGCAGCTTGGGGGGGAGTTGGATGAACACTGAAGCTTTCTTT.

This chain uses TRBV9 with TRBJ2-3; D remains unclear. The CDR3 contains 15 residues. V lost 0 bases and J lost 2, with 10 bases in between. Per the germline V gene, CDR1 is SGDLS and CDR2 is YYNGEE. CDR3 coding DNA: TGTGCCAGCAGCGTAGACGTCAGAAACACAGATACGCAGTATTTT. Residues: CASSVDVRNTDTQYF.

This clonotype has a handful of counts. This chain's CDR3 is CASSQGRRGETQYF. The CDR3, as DNA: TGTGCCAGCAGCCAAGGACGGAGGGGGGAGACCCAGTACTTC. The V and J genes are TRBV4-2 and TRBJ2-5, with D tentatively TRBD1 or TRBD2 (6 bases each). Germline CDR1 reads LGHNA; CDR2 reads YNFKEQ. V lost 1 base, J lost 5 bases, and 11 bases lay in between. This CDR3 is 14 amino acids long.

This clonotype showed up just a few times. CDR3: CASSRGLAFNEQFF. The CDR3 nucleotides read TGTGCCAGCAGCCGGGGACTAGCCTTCAATGAGCAGTTCTTC. The chain joins TRBV3-1 to TRBJ2-1; TRBD2 aligns across 9 bases. This CDR3 spans 14 amino acids. Germline V gene data show CDR1 as LGHDT and CDR2 as YNNKEL (reference sequence). V was pared by 4 bases and J by 6 bases, with 4 bases of the junction left unmatched.

The chain carries TRBV24-1 and TRBJ2-3; the D gene could be TRBD1 or TRBD2 (7 bases each). Germline loops: CDR1 KGHDR, CDR2 SFDVKD. CDR3 length: 16 residues. Trimming removed 4 bases at V and 4 bases at J, with 17 bases between. The CDR3 loop reads CATSDPTGREADTQYF. In nucleotides, the CDR3 is TGTGCCACCAGTGACCCGACAGGGAGGGAAGCAGATACGCAGTATTTT.